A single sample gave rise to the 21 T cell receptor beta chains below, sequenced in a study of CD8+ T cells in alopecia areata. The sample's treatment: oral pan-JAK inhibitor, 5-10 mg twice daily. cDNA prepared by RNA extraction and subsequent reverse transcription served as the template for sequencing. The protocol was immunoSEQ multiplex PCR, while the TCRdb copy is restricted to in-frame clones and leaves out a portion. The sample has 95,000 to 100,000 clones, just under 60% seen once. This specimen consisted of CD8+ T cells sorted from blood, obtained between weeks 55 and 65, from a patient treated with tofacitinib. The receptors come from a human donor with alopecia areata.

The CDR3 protein is CASSHDRWGGDYGYTF. Here the CDR3 DNA reads TGTGCCAGCAGCCATGACAGGTGGGGTGGGGACTATGGCTACACCTTC. V is TRBV7-9 and J is TRBJ1-2; D possibly corresponds to TRBD1 (6 bases). Trimming pared 5 bases from V and 3 bases from J, leaving 19 bases between. The CDR3 is 16 amino acids. Germline V lookup: CDR1 SEHNR, CDR2 FQNEAQ (reference sequence).

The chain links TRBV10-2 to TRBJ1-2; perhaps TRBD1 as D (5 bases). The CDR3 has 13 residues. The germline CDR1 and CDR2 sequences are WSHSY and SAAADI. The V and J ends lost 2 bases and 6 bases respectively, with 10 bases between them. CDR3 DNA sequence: TGCGCCAGCAGTGAGCTGGGGGAAAATGGCTACACCTTC. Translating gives CASSELGENGYTF.

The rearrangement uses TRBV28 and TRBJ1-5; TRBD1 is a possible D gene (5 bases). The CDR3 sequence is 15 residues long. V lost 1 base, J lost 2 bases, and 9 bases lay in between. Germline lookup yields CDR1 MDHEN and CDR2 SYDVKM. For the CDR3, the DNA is TGTGCCAGCAGTTTATCCCAGGGTGGCAATCAGCCCCAGCATTTT. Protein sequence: CASSLSQGGNQPQHF.

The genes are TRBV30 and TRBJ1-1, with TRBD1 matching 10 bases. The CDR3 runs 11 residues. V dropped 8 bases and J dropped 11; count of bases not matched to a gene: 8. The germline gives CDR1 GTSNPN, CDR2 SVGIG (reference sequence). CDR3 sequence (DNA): TGTGCCCTGGACAGGGGGTTGGAGGCTTTCTTT. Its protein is CALDRGLEAFF.

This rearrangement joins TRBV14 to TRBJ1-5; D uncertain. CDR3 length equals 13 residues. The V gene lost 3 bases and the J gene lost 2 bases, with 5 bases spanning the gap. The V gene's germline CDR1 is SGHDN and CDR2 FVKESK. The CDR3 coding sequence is TGTGCCAGCAGCCAGTGGGGCAATCAGCCCCAGCATTTT. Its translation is CASSQWGNQPQHF. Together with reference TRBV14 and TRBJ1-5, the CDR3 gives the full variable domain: EAGVTQFPSHSVIEKGQTVTLRCDPISGHDNLYWYRRVMGKEIKFLLHFVKESKQDESGMPNNRFLAERTGGTYSTLKVQPAELEDSGVYFCASSQWGNQPQHFGDGTRLSIL.

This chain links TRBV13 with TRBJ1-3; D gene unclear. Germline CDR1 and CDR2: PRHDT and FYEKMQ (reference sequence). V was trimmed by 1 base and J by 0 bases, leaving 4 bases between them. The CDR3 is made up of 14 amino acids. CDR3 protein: CASSLVDSGNTIYF. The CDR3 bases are TGTGCCAGCAGCTTAGTGGACTCTGGAAACACCATATATTTT.

The CDR3, as DNA: TGCAGCGTTGAAGAAGATGCCCTTACAGGGACAGGGGCCAACGTCCTGACTTTC. Residues: CSVEEDALTGTGANVLTF. This chain connects TRBV29-1 to TRBJ2-6; D possibly corresponds to TRBD1 (6 bases). The germline CDR1 and CDR2 sequences are SQVTM and ANQGSEA. This CDR3 is built from 18 residues. V shed 0 bases and J shed 4 bases, with 19 bases lying between them.

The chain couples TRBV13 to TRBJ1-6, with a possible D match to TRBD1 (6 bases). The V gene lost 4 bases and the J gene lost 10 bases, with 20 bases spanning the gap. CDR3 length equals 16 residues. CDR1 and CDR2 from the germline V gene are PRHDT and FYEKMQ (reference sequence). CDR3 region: CASSSRGGAVGSPLHF. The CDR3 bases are TGTGCCAGCAGCTCCCGTGGGGGGGCCGTTGGATCACCCCTCCACTTT.

The CDR3 protein is CASSTGLARAQYF. Written as DNA, the CDR3 is TGTGCCAGCAGTACGGGACTAGCTCGGGCCCAGTACTTC. The chain employs TRBV6-5 and TRBJ2-5; TRBD2 aligns across 9 bases. Germline V gene data show CDR1 as MNHEY and CDR2 as SVGAGI. The CDR3 has 13 residues. Germline trimming cut 5 bases from V and 9 bases from J; bases unmatched to any gene: 7.

The CDR3 DNA sequence: TGTGCCAGTAGAACTCAGAGCCGCAATCAGCCCCAGCATTTT. The encoded protein is CASRTQSRNQPQHF. The V call is TRBV19, the J call TRBJ1-5, with no clear D. CDR1 and CDR2 from the germline V gene are LNHDA and SQIVND (reference sequence). This CDR3 region has 14 residues. Between the trimmed V and J ends, which lost 6 bases and 2 bases, there was a span of 11 bases.

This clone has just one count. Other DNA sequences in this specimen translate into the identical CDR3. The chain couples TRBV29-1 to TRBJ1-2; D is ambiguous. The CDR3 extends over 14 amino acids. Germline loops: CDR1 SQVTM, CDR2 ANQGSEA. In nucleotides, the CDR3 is TGCATCACGAAAAGCCCAGGAGAAACCTATGGCTACACCTTC. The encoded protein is CITKSPGETYGYTF.

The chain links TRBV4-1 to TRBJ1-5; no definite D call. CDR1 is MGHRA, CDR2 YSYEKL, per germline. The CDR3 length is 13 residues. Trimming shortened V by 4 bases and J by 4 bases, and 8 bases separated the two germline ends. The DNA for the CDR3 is TGCGCCAGCAGCCCTGTCTGGAATCAGCCCCAGCATTTT. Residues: CASSPVWNQPQHF.

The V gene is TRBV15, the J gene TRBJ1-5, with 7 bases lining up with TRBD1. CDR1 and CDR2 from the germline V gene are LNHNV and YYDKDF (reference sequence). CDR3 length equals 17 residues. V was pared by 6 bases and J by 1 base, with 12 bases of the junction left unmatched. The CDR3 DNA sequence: TGTGCCACCAGATCGACCGGACAGGCCTTAAGCAATCAGCCCCAGCATTTT. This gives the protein CATRSTGQALSNQPQHF.

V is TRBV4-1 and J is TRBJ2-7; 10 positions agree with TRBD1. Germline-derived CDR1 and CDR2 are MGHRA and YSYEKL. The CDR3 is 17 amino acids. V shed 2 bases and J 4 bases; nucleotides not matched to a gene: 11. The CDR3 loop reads CASSQPWGDRGSYEQYF. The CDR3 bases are TGCGCCAGCAGCCAACCCTGGGGGGACAGGGGCTCATACGAGCAGTACTTC.

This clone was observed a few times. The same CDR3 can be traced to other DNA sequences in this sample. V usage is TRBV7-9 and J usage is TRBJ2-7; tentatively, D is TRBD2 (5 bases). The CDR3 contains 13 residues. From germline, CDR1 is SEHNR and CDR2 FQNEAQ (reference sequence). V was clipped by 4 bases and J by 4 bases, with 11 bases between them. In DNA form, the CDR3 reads TGTGCCAGCAGCTCCCCGGGGTCGTACGAGCAGTACTTC. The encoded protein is CASSSPGSYEQYF. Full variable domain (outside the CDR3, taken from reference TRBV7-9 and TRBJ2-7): DTGVSQNPRHKITKRGQNVTFRCDPISEHNRLYWYRQTLGQGPEFLTYFQNEAQLEKSRLLSDRFSAERPKGSFSTLEIQRTEQGDSAMYLCASSSPGSYEQYFGPGTRLTVT.

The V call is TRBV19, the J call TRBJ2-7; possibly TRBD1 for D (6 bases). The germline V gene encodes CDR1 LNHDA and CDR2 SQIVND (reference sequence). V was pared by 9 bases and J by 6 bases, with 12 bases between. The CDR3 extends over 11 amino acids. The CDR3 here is CASEQGREQYF. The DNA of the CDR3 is TGTGCCAGCGAACAGGGTCGCGAGCAGTACTTC.

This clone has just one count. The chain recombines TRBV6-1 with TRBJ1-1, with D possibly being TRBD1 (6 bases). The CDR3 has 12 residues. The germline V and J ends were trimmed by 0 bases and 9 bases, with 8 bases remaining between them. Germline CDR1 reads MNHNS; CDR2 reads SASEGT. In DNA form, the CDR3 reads TGTGCCAGCAGTGAAGCGTGGGACAAAGCTTTCTTT. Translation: CASSEAWDKAFF.

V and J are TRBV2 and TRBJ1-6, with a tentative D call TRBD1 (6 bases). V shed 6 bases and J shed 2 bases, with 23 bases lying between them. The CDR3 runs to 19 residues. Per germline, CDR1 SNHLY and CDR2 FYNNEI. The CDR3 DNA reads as TGTGCCAGCAGGGCCCCCCTCGACAGGCCCCAAACCTATAATTCACCCCTCCACTTT. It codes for CASRAPLDRPQTYNSPLHF.

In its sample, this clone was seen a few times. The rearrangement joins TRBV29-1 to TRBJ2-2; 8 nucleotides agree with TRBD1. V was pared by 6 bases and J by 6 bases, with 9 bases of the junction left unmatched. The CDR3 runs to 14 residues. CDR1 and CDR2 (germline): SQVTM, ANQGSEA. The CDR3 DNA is TGCAGCGTCCTCGGACAGGGTCGACCCGGGGAGCTGTTTTTT. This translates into CSVLGQGRPGELFF.

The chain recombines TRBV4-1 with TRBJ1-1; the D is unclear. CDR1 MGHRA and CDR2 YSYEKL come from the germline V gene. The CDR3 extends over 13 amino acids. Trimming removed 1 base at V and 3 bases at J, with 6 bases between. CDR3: CASSQVGDTEAFF. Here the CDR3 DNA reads TGCGCCAGCAGCCAAGTTGGGGACACTGAAGCTTTCTTT.

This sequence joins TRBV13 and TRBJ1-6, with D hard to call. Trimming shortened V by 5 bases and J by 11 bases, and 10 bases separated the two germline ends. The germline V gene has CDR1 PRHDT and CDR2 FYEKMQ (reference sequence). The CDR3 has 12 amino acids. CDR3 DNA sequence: TGTGCCAGCAGCCTTAGCCATCCACCCCTCCACTTT. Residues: CASSLSHPPLHF.